The clone carrying this T cell receptor (beta chain) has a handful of counts. Its antigen remains unknown. These data originate in a study of cytotoxic CD8 clonotypes in ibrutinib-treated CLL. Regarding the study as a whole: Clonality was elevated at ibrutinib response and had returned toward baseline at progression. Baseline levels of clonality went above those of age-matched healthy donors and moved with circulating CD8+ T-cell counts.

The repertoire was sequenced with immunoSEQ multiplex PCR; TCRdb's copy has only in-frame clones and lacks some. Among about 330,000 clones listed, about 61% were seen once. The CDR3 has 15 residues. V was pared by 5 bases and J by 8 bases, with 18 bases between. CDR1 and CDR2 from the germline V gene are SEHNR and FQNEAQ (reference sequence). The sequenced sample was PBMCs, obtained after 36 months of ibrutinib treatment. This TCR came from a human donor with chronic lymphocytic leukemia. The chain joins TRBV7-9 to TRBJ1-4, with D possibly TRBD1 on 6 matching bases. CDR3 coding DNA: TGTGCCAGCAGCCAAACCGGTGACAGGACCGAAAAACTGTTTTTT. Its translation is CASSQTGDRTEKLFF.